This TCR beta chain derives from a study of T cell responses to AZD1222 COVID-19 vaccine. Study conclusions and caveats: Most donors were white British and more were female, and clonal diversity was possibly underestimated.

TCRdb's copy holds only in-frame clones and misses some; the assay was immunoSEQ multiplex PCR. The data contain around 110,000 clones, almost 90% of them singletons. The CDR3 runs 16 residues. V lost 2 bases and J 2 bases, leaving 15 bases between the germline ends. CDR1 is KGHSH and CDR2 is LQKENI in the germline V gene. As concerns this clone: What it binds is unknown.

Sequenced here: peripheral blood, sampled on day 0 of AZD1222 vaccination. The J gene is TRBJ2-5, the V gene TRBV18, with D perhaps TRBD2 (6 bases). The TCR comes from an adult in good health. CDR3 nucleotides: TGTGCCAGCTCACCAAGGGACTGGGCGGGTCAAGAGACCCAGTACTTC. It encodes CASSPRDWAGQETQYF. Full variable domain (missing parts from reference TRBV18 and TRBJ2-5): NAGVMQNPRHLVRRRGQEARLRCSPMKGHSHVYWYRQLPEEGLKFMVYLQKENIIDESGMPKERFSAEFPKEGPSILRIQQVVRGDSAAYFCASSPRDWAGQETQYFGPGTRLLVL.